This T cell receptor beta chain was identified in a study of post-analysis software for immune sequencing data. CDR1 SGHRS and CDR2 YFSETQ come from the germline V gene. The germline V and J ends were trimmed by 2 bases and 5 bases, with 8 bases remaining between them. This CDR3 has 13 amino acids. Unique molecular identifiers had been added to the TCR beta cDNA libraries. TCRdb ran MiXCR on the PCR reads and lists one entry per CDR3 protein. The data show approximately 400,000 distinct CDR3 sequences, roughly 38% seen once. As concerns this clonotype: Its target is unknown.

Findings and limits, study-wide: Compared with controls, patients showed significantly lower normalized Chao1 diversity. The study found TRBV5-6, TRBV5-1 and TRBV20-1 among about 5 TRBV segments more frequent in patients than controls.

Sample: blood. The chain employs TRBV5-1 and TRBJ2-1; no clear D gene. The sequence was obtained from a girl aged 10 to 17 with multiple sclerosis. The CDR3 region is CASSFSTNNEQFF. The CDR3 region has the DNA TGCGCCAGCAGCTTCTCCACAAACAATGAGCAGTTCTTC.